The sequence of this T cell receptor beta chain was determined in a study of naive and memory T cell subsets (dated by TCRdb to 2016 to 2017). At the level of the whole study: The figure summarizing the skin biopsy and whole blood samples listed around ten blood donors, 7 tuberculin skin test biopsies and 3 saline control biopsies. Usually PCR2 was run as a SYBR Green qPCR and stopped at a set threshold, although low-input samples could use end-point PCR (approximately 6 cycles) instead. As previously described, skin biopsies were taken from tuberculin skin test sites or from saline-injected control sites and processed for RNA extraction.

General study outcomes and caveats: The paper did not give details of skin biopsy collection and RNA processing, instead referencing earlier studies for those details. The RNA-based method was acknowledged as potentially sensitive to TCR transcript changes with T cell activation and differentiation. TCR sequences were reportedly recovered from both types of skin biopsy, with far more TCRs being found at tuberculin skin test sites. The larger number of TCRs found at tuberculin skin test sites was interpreted as T cell infiltration of a delayed type IV hypersensitivity reaction.

Per the publication, the treatment or condition label means: skin biopsy from PPD injection site in Mantoux-positive individual. The study described a robust, sensitive protocol for amplifying, sequencing and analyzing TCRs, using 3' ligation of a UMI-containing oligonucleotide to TCR cDNA. Tuberculin skin test biopsies were obtained from sites injected with PPD in individuals who had a positive Mantoux test. Before reverse transcription, total RNA that had not been cell sorted was treated with RQ1 DNase, with a target input of roughly 1 to 1,100 ng. Libraries were prepared from skin biopsies and whole blood to test how robust the pipeline was in samples where T cells are a minority population. The sample holds many counts of this clonotype. No cognate antigen has been identified for it. No base qualities exist here, and no much larger clone lies one base off it. Libraries were made using UMI-ligation and nested PCR. Four rounds of PCR, run with the SP2 primer together with nested alpha and beta constant region primers, were used to amplify the ligated cDNA. For the blood and skin samples, TCR RNA was reverse transcribed with SuperScript IV using primers for the alpha and beta constant regions. T4 RNA ligase 1 was used to ligate an oligonucleotide containing the Illumina SP2 primer and a UMI to the 3' end of the cDNA. The 12-nucleotide UMI consisted of two random hexamers with an eight-base spacer between the hexamers to prevent hairpin formation. From the second PCR onward, TCR alpha and beta chain libraries were processed separately, and dual indexing was applied for multiplexing. After pooling, the indexed libraries were analyzed by capillary electrophoresis and sequenced on either an Illumina MiSeq or NextSeq. PhiX DNA at about 5-7% was spiked into libraries to increase base diversity and improve cluster recognition. From the authors' description of their analysis: Demultiplexor took UMIs from read 2, joined the UMIs to the TCR sequence from read 1, and separated reads according to sample indices. V and J genes and V-J junctions were identified by Decombinator, which gave every TCR a five-part identifier that included V and J deletions. Collapsinator relied on UMIs to correct both sequencing errors and PCR amplification heterogeneity, producing a UMI-based abundance for each TCR. Identifiers were converted to nucleotide sequence by CDR3Translator and translated to amino acids, and CDR3 regions were extracted on the basis of terminal motifs. Error-corrected alpha and beta TCR counts from blood and skin were compared after normalization to input RNA amount. The public reads were quality trimmed at Q25 with fastp and then assembled into clones with MiXCR by TCRdb, keeping productive beta chains. A single entry per CDR3 protein holds the most common genes and DNA from its merged rows. TCRdb's processing, not the authors' own work, is the source of the V and J calls. For this sample there are around 35,000 distinct CDR3 sequences; around 10% appear just once. 3.5% to 5% of the sample lies in the top ten.

Here V drops 0 bases and J drops 7 bases, and the junction holds 10 bases not matched to any gene. CDR1 and CDR2, per the germline V gene, are MNHEY and SVGAGI. Its CDR3 holds 17 amino acids, cysteine through phenylalanine. The retained sequence is limited to the CDR3, 51 bases, with the frame set at the first base. The specimen comprised skin, sampled from a tuberculin skin test site. This sequence uses TRBV6-5 and TRBJ1-5; 9 central nucleotides agree with TRBD1. The receptor's source is an adult in good health. The CDR3 has the sequence CASSYSMDRGSLQPQHF. Read as DNA, the sequence is TGTGCCAGCAGTTACTCGATGGACAGGGGATCATTGCAGCCCCAGCATTTT.